The rows below give T cell receptor beta chains drawn from one sample of a study of cytomegalovirus exposure and HLA in healthy donors. Clones were sequenced by immunoSEQ multiplex PCR, and TCRdb holds only the in-frame ones, with some missing. Counted here are 100,000 to 150,000 clones, approximately 80% occurring once; the ten biggest clones make up about 1.8%. Sequencing was done on a sample of PBMCs. The receptors originated from a man aged 35 to 55 in good health and CMV-seronegative. The CDR3 runs from the conserved cysteine through the conserved F or W. The D gene is left open where the match is weak. Size is omitted from some rows. Given values are once, few, many or a class for expanded clones.

V	size	J	D	DNA	CDR3
TRBV5-4	few	TRBJ2-7	TRBD2	TGTGCCAGCAGCCCGTCGGGACTAGCGGGCTACGAGCAGTACTTC	CASSPSGLAGYEQYF
TRBV5-1	.	TRBJ2-3	TRBD2	TGCGCCAGCAGCTTGGTGCTAGCGGGAGATACGCAGTATTTT	CASSLVLAGDTQYF
TRBV7-2	.	TRBJ1-5	.	TGTGCCAGCAGCCCCCATTCCGGGAGAGCGGTCCAGCCCCAGCATTTT	CASSPHSGRAVQPQHF
TRBV27	few	TRBJ2-5	TRBD1	TGTGCCAGCAGTTTCCAGACAGGGGTTCAAGAGACCCAGTACTTC	CASSFQTGVQETQYF
TRBV9	.	TRBJ2-5	TRBD2	TGTGCCAGCAGCGTAGGGGGGACTAGGGAAGAGACCCAGTACTTC	CASSVGGTREETQYF
TRBV28	.	TRBJ2-7	TRBD2	TGTGCCAGCAGTTACCCCACTAGCGGGATCAACGAGCAGTACTTC	CASSYPTSGINEQYF
TRBV7-9	once	TRBJ1-1	TRBD1	TGTGCCAGCAGCCGTATGGGACAGGCTCAATCAAAGAACACTGAAGCTTTCTTT	CASSRMGQAQSKNTEAFF
TRBV6-1	.	TRBJ2-7	.	TGTGCCAGCAAGGCAGGGGTCCACGAGCAGTACTTC	CASKAGVHEQYF
TRBV7-8	.	TRBJ2-5	TRBD2	TGTGCCAGCAGCAAGACCGGTGGGGGGGGGCAAGAGACCCAGTACTTC	CASSKTGGGGQETQYF
TRBV11-2	.	TRBJ1-5	.	TGTGCCAGCAGCTTCGAAGAGTATCAGCCCCAGCATTTT	CASSFEEYQPQHF
TRBV28	.	TRBJ1-2	TRBD1	TGTGCCAGCAGTACTGCGGGACAGTATGGCTACACCTTC	CASSTAGQYGYTF
TRBV5-6	.	TRBJ2-1	.	TGTGCCAGCACTAACCCGGGTAACAATGAGCAGTTCTTC	CASTNPGNNEQFF
TRBV5-1	.	TRBJ1-1	.	TGCGCCAGCAGCCCTAGGGTAGGATTGGCAGGGCGGAACACTGAAGCTTTCTTT	CASSPRVGLAGRNTEAFF
TRBV4-3	.	TRBJ1-5	.	TGCGCCAGCAGCCAAGATTGGGCAGGCAATCAGCCCCAGCATTTT	CASSQDWAGNQPQHF
TRBV15	.	TRBJ2-4	TRBD1	TGTGCCACCAGCACCCGGGGAACAGTCGGGGACAGTCAGTACTTC	CATSTRGTVGDSQYF
TRBV9	.	TRBJ1-5	TRBD1	TGTGCCAGCAGCGACGGGGACAGGGATGTTCAGCCCCAGCATTTT	CASSDGDRDVQPQHF
TRBV28	.	TRBJ1-4	TRBD1	TGTGCCAGCAGTCGGACAGGGAATGATGAAAAACTGTTTTTT	CASSRTGNDEKLFF
TRBV7-7	.	TRBJ2-1	TRBD1	TGTGCTAGCAGCTACTCCAGGGGGCTTGAGCAGTTCTTC	CASSYSRGLEQFF
TRBV5-4	.	TRBJ1-1	TRBD1	TGTGCCAGCAGCTTGGCAACAGGGGGCTATGGTGAAGCTTTCTTT	CASSLATGGYGEAFF
TRBV28	.	TRBJ2-3	.	TGTGCCAGCAGTTTTCAGGGTGGAACAGATACGCAGTATTTT	CASSFQGGTDTQYF
TRBV7-7	.	TRBJ2-4	.	TGTGCCAGCAGCTTAGACACGCAAAACATTCAGTACTTC	CASSLDTQNIQYF
TRBV25-1	once	TRBJ1-1	.	TGTGCCAGCATTCCTCCAGGTGGGAACACTGAAGCTTTCTTT	CASIPPGGNTEAFF
TRBV7-3	.	TRBJ2-1	TRBD2	TGTGCCAGCAGTCAACTAGCGGGAGGGCCCTATGAGCAGTTCTTC	CASSQLAGGPYEQFF
TRBV28	.	TRBJ1-1	TRBD1	TGTGCCAGCAGTTTAGGGACAGGGGACACTGAAGCTTTCTTT	CASSLGTGDTEAFF
TRBV11-2	.	TRBJ1-3	.	TGTGCCAGCAGCTTAGGCGGGGCTGGAAACACCATATATTTT	CASSLGGAGNTIYF
TRBV6-5	.	TRBJ2-7	TRBD2	TGTGCCAGCTCAATAGCGGGGGAGCAGTACTTC	CASSIAGEQYF
TRBV25-1	.	TRBJ1-6	TRBD1	TGTGCCAGCAACGCACAGGGGTCCCATAATTCACCCCTCCACTTT	CASNAQGSHNSPLHF
TRBV18	.	TRBJ1-1	.	TGTGCCAGCTCACCGCCCACGGTGACAGGCACTGAAGCTTTCTTT	CASSPPTVTGTEAFF
TRBV29-1	once	TRBJ2-2	.	TGCAGCGCTCCGAGGGGGTCCGGGGAGCTGTTTTTT	CSAPRGSGELFF
TRBV28	.	TRBJ1-1	.	TGTGCCAGCAGTTTCCAACAATCGAACACTGAAGCTTTCTTT	CASSFQQSNTEAFF
TRBV9	.	TRBJ1-4	.	TGTGCCAGCAGCTCTCACCTAGAACTAGGTGAAAAACTGTTTTTT	CASSSHLELGEKLFF
TRBV6-5	.	TRBJ2-1	.	TGTGCCAGCAGTAATCAGGGTTACAATGAGCAGTTCTTC	CASSNQGYNEQFF
TRBV5-1	.	TRBJ2-7	TRBD1	TGCGCCAGCAGCTTGGGTCATATACAAACGACAGGGTCCAACGAGCAGTACTTC	CASSLGHIQTTGSNEQYF
TRBV28	.	TRBJ1-2	.	TGTGCCAGCAGTTTACAGGCTAACTATGGCTACACCTTC	CASSLQANYGYTF
TRBV4-3	.	TRBJ1-2	TRBD1	TGCGCCAGCAGCCTCGTAACAACAGGGGGCGATGGCTACACCTTC	CASSLVTTGGDGYTF
TRBV7-2	few	TRBJ2-2	TRBD2	TGTGCCAGCAGCTTAGTGGGACTAGCGGACACCGGGGAGCTGTTTTTT	CASSLVGLADTGELFF
TRBV19	once	TRBJ1-2	TRBD1	TGTGCCAGTCATGACAGGGCGGGCTCTGGCTACACCTTC	CASHDRAGSGYTF
TRBV6-5	.	TRBJ2-4	TRBD2	TGTGCCAGCAGTTTGGGGGTATCCGGGACTAGGCCCAGTCAGTACTTC	CASSLGVSGTRPSQYF
TRBV14	.	TRBJ1-2	.	TGTGCCAGCAGCCTTACCGTCGGTGGCTACACCTTC	CASSLTVGGYTF
TRBV19	.	TRBJ2-2	TRBD1	TGTGCCAGTAGTATTGCGACAGGGGGAACCGGGGAGCTGTTTTTT	CASSIATGGTGELFF
TRBV28	.	TRBJ1-1	TRBD1	TGTGCCATTCAATCATACGGCAGGGGGCAGACTGAAGCTTTCTTT	CAIQSYGRGQTEAFF
TRBV2	few	TRBJ2-6	.	TGTGCCAGCAGTGACCCACCCGGGCCTGGGGCCAACGGCCTGACTTTC	CASSDPPGPGANGLTF